The 20 T cell receptor beta chains reported below all come from one sample, sequenced in a study of blood T cell repertoires in COVID-19. This table comes from immunoSEQ multiplex PCR, and its TCRdb copy is limited to in-frame clones, with some not included. The repertoire consists of about 260,000 clones, with roughly 83% occurring once and the leading ten covering 3.5% to 5.5%. What was sequenced was peripheral blood. Every receptor here comes from a man between 60 and 75 years old who had recovered from COVID-19.

CDR3 bases: TGCGCCAGCTGGCCGGGGGGGCCCCAGCATTTT. Its translation is CASWPGGPQHF. This sequence joins TRBV10-1 and TRBJ1-5; perhaps TRBD1 as D (5 bases). This CDR3 spans 11 amino acids. V was trimmed by 8 bases and J by 9 bases, leaving 11 bases between them. CDR1 is WNHNN and CDR2 is SYGVQD in the germline V gene (reference sequence).

The J gene is TRBJ2-2, the V gene TRBV27; 8 positions agree with TRBD1. Trimming cost V 5 bases and J 1 base; bases outside gene matches: 9. CDR3 length equals 17 residues. Germline CDR1 is MNHEY and CDR2 is SMNVEV (reference sequence). The CDR3 protein is CASSVITGTGNTGELFF. CDR3 bases: TGTGCCAGCAGTGTCATAACCGGGACAGGGAACACCGGGGAGCTGTTTTTT.

This clone came up a few times. The gene calls are TRBV19 and TRBJ1-3; D is unclear. Trimming stripped 8 bases from V and 0 bases from J, with 11 bases between. Germline loops: CDR1 LNHDA, CDR2 SQIVND (reference sequence). The CDR3 totals 14 residues. In DNA, the CDR3 is TGTGCCAGTGGGGAAACTAGCTCTGGAAACACCATATATTTT. It translates to CASGETSSGNTIYF.

J is TRBJ2-5 and V is TRBV6-5, with D maybe TRBD2 (5 bases). The CDR3 extends over 11 amino acids. V was clipped by 6 bases and J by 6 bases, with 8 bases between them. Looked up from germline, CDR1 is MNHEY and CDR2 is SVGAGI. CDR3 loop: CASRRGKTQYF. The CDR3 DNA reads as TGTGCCAGCAGACGAGGGAAGACCCAGTACTTC.

V usage is TRBV7-2 and J usage is TRBJ2-4, with D perhaps matching TRBD2 (6 bases). V was clipped by 2 bases and J by 7 bases, with 12 bases between them. Germline V gene sequence: CDR1 SGHTA, CDR2 FQGNSA. The CDR3 has 14 amino acids. Here the CDR3 DNA reads TGTGCCAGCAGCTTAAGCCCTAGCGCGAACATTCAGTACTTC. This encodes CASSLSPSANIQYF.

The chain employs TRBV18 and TRBJ1-1; D is uncertain. Looked up from germline, CDR1 is KGHSH and CDR2 is LQKENI. This CDR3 contains 15 residues. V was clipped by 6 bases and J by 0 bases, with 14 bases between them. This chain's CDR3 is CASSPGRTLNTEAFF. CDR3 bases: TGTGCCAGCTCTCCGGGCAGGACTCTGAACACTGAAGCTTTCTTT. The entire variable domain, with the rest obtained from reference TRBV18 and TRBJ1-1, is as follows: NAGVMQNPRHLVRRRGQEARLRCSPMKGHSHVYWYRQLPEEGLKFMVYLQKENIIDESGMPKERFSAEFPKEGPSILRIQQVVRGDSAAYFCASSPGRTLNTEAFFGQGTRLTVV.

V is TRBV27 and J is TRBJ2-2; 9 nucleotides line up with TRBD1. The V gene's germline CDR1 is MNHEY and CDR2 SMNVEV (reference sequence). The J segment lost 7 bases and the V segment lost 5 bases, leaving 8 bases of the junction unmatched. This CDR3 spans 15 amino acids. In nucleotides, the CDR3 is TGTGCCAGCAGTCAACTGACAGGGGGAAACGGGGAGCTGTTTTTT. It codes for CASSQLTGGNGELFF.

The chain links TRBV19 to TRBJ1-3, with D perhaps TRBD1 (5 bases). Germline V gene lookup returns CDR1 LNHDA and CDR2 SQIVND (reference sequence). This CDR3 has 17 residues. V was trimmed by 5 bases and J by 0 bases, leaving 17 bases between them. The CDR3 sequence is CASSWPRAGGSGNTIYF. In DNA form, the CDR3 reads TGTGCCAGTAGTTGGCCCAGGGCAGGCGGCTCTGGAAACACCATATATTTT.

This clone was counted once. J is TRBJ2-1 and V is TRBV10-2; D gene uncertain. Trimming cost V 3 bases and J 9 bases, with 6 bases left between them. In germline, CDR1 is WSHSY, CDR2 SAAADI. The CDR3 extends over 11 amino acids. CDR3 sequence reads: CASSDLVEQFF. DNA of the CDR3: TGCGCCAGCAGTGACCTAGTTGAGCAGTTCTTC.

The chain combines TRBV5-1 with TRBJ2-7; 13 bases are a match to TRBD2. Trimming cost V 3 bases and J 4 bases; bases outside gene matches: 10. CDR3 length equals 17 residues. Germline-derived CDR1 and CDR2 are SGHRS and YFSETQ. For the CDR3, the DNA is TGCGCCAGCAGCTGGGGGACTAGCGGGGCCCGGGATTACGAGCAGTACTTC. It specifies CASSWGTSGARDYEQYF.

This chain connects TRBV18 to TRBJ1-2, with D possibly matching TRBD1 (5 bases). Trimming took off 3 bases at V and 8 bases at J, with 28 bases between the two ends. This CDR3 has 18 residues. The V gene's germline CDR1 is KGHSH and CDR2 LQKENI. The CDR3 loop reads CASSPIRDGGLGTYGYTF. The CDR3 DNA sequence: TGTGCCAGCTCACCGATCCGGGACGGGGGTCTGGGGACGTACGGCTACACCTTC.

This chain joins TRBV28 and TRBJ1-5; a possible D gene is TRBD1 (5 bases). This CDR3 contains 15 residues. The germline V gene has CDR1 MDHEN and CDR2 SYDVKM. Trimming stripped 6 bases from V and 1 base from J, with 13 bases between. The CDR3 is CASRNQQASNQPQHF. DNA for the CDR3: TGTGCCAGCAGGAACCAACAGGCCAGCAATCAGCCCCAGCATTTT.

This sequence joins TRBV2 and TRBJ2-1, with D possibly matching TRBD1 (7 bases). The V end was cut by 4 bases, the J end by 6 bases, with 22 bases between. Germline V gene lookup returns CDR1 SNHLY and CDR2 FYNNEI. CDR3 length: 17 amino acids. CDR3 nucleotides: TGTGCCAGCAGTGGTGGGGCGGGGACAGCGTCGGGCAATGAGCAGTTCTTC. This codes for CASSGGAGTASGNEQFF.

This chain links TRBV19 with TRBJ2-2; D is perhaps TRBD2 (5 bases). Germline V lookup: CDR1 LNHDA, CDR2 SQIVND (reference sequence). This CDR3 has 15 amino acids. The V end was cut by 9 bases, the J end by 5 bases, with 19 bases between. CDR3: CASQYGIIGTGELFF. Here the CDR3 DNA reads TGTGCCAGCCAGTACGGGATTATTGGAACCGGGGAGCTGTTTTTT.

The V call is TRBV12-3 or TRBV12-4, the J call TRBJ1-2; 7 nucleotides line up with TRBD1. This CDR3 region has 13 residues. The trim removed 6 bases at V and 10 bases at J, leaving 11 bases unmatched. CDR3 sequence reads: CASSPTGVRTYTF. The CDR3 coding sequence is TGTGCCAGCAGCCCCACAGGGGTTCGGACCTACACCTTC.

The chain is built from TRBV3-1 (or the pseudogene TRBV3-2) and TRBJ2-7; no reliable D call. The ends were cut back, 1 base at V and 6 bases at J, with 10 bases in the middle. In germline, CDR1 is LGHDT, CDR2 YNNKEL (reference sequence). There are 13 residues in the CDR3. The CDR3 bases are TGTGCCAGCAGCCAAGTGGGCTTTGGCGAGCAGTACTTC. Its translation: CASSQVGFGEQYF.

This chain joins TRBV18 and TRBJ1-4; no clear D gene. Germline V gene data show CDR1 as KGHSH and CDR2 as LQKENI. V lost 1 base, J lost 3 bases, and 3 bases lay in between. This CDR3 comprises 13 residues. The CDR3 sequence is CASSPRPNEKLFF. In DNA form, the CDR3 reads TGTGCCAGCTCACCACGGCCTAATGAAAAACTGTTTTTT.

The chain employs TRBV19 and TRBJ1-5; 7 bases align to TRBD1. Germline V gives CDR1 LNHDA, CDR2 SQIVND (reference sequence). The trim removed 5 bases at V and 4 bases at J, leaving 2 bases unmatched. The CDR3 sequence is 13 residues long. The CDR3 reads CASSVQGNQPQHF. The CDR3 DNA follows: TGTGCCAGTAGTGTACAGGGGAATCAGCCCCAGCATTTT.

The chain employs TRBV5-1 and TRBJ1-1; TRBD1 matches at 7 bases. V lost 4 bases to trimming and J lost 6 bases; unmatched junction nucleotides: 9. The CDR3 has 14 residues. Per the germline V gene, CDR1 is SGHRS and CDR2 is YFSETQ. The CDR3 nucleotides are TGCGCCAGCAGCGCCCCGACAGGGTTTCCTGAAGCTTTCTTT. This translates into CASSAPTGFPEAFF.

CDR3 protein: CASSPGQTTEAFF. For the CDR3, the DNA is TGTGCCAGCAGTCCGGGACAAACCACTGAAGCTTTCTTT. The chain carries TRBV28 and TRBJ1-1; tentatively, D is TRBD1 (6 bases). The germline V gene encodes CDR1 MDHEN and CDR2 SYDVKM. The CDR3 contains 13 residues. V was pared by 5 bases and J by 4 bases, with 11 bases between.